What follows are 24 T cell receptor beta chains derived from one specimen sequenced in a study of T cell changes during pregnancy in multiple sclerosis. Method: immunoSEQ multiplex PCR; TCRdb's copy keeps in-frame clones and lacks some. Counted here are around 30,000 clones, about nine tenths occurring once; the ten biggest clones make up roughly 10%. The sample in question was CD8+ T cells from peripheral blood mononuclear cells, obtained in the first trimester of pregnancy. These receptors came from a female donor with multiple sclerosis, enrolled in a pregnancy study.

This chain connects TRBV19 to TRBJ2-3; 13 nucleotides agree with TRBD2. Germline values: CDR1 LNHDA, CDR2 SQIVND (reference sequence). V was pared by 7 bases and J by 4 bases, with 5 bases of the junction left unmatched. The CDR3 totals 15 residues. DNA for the CDR3: TGTGCCAGTACCCCTGGGACTAGCGGGGCAGATACGCAGTATTTT. Translating gives CASTPGTSGADTQYF.

V is TRBV13 and J is TRBJ2-1; 12 bases are a match to TRBD2. The CDR3 is made up of 17 amino acids. Germline V CDR1 and CDR2: PRHDT, FYEKMQ (reference sequence). With 4 bases clipped from V and 10 bases from J, the junction kept 14 bases outside the gene matches. CDR3 coding DNA: TGTGCCAGCAGCTCCGGGACTAGCGGGTGGAGGGGGGGGGAGCAGTTCTTC. This codes for CASSSGTSGWRGGEQFF.

CDR3 nucleotides: TGTGCCACCAGCAGCCTGAGCGGGGGAAACACCATATATTTT. Amino acid sequence: CATSSLSGGNTIYF. The V call is TRBV15, the J call TRBJ1-3, with D unresolved. The CDR3 runs to 14 residues. V was clipped by 3 bases and J by 4 bases, with 10 bases between them. Germline values: CDR1 LNHNV, CDR2 YYDKDF (reference sequence).

The V gene is TRBV19, the J gene TRBJ2-1; D might be TRBD1 (6 bases). From germline, CDR1 is LNHDA and CDR2 SQIVND (reference sequence). Deletions cut 3 bases from V and 3 bases from J, with 6 bases between. CDR3 length: 13 residues. For the CDR3, the DNA is TGTGCCAGTAGTATGACAGGCTACAATGAGCAGTTCTTC. Residues: CASSMTGYNEQFF.

This clone occurred a few times. The CDR3 coding sequence is TGTGCCAGCAGTGATAGGGGGCCAACTAATGAAAAACTGTTTTTT. Translating gives CASSDRGPTNEKLFF. This chain connects TRBV2 to TRBJ1-4; 7 nucleotides align to TRBD1. V shed 3 bases and J 0 bases; nucleotides not matched to a gene: 1. The CDR3 has 15 residues. Looked up from germline, CDR1 is SNHLY and CDR2 is FYNNEI.

The chain has TRBV6-6 and TRBJ1-3; 7 nucleotides line up with TRBD1. The V and J ends lost 5 bases and 4 bases, in that order; junction bases with no gene match: 8. CDR3 length: 15 residues. Germline lookup yields CDR1 MNHNY and CDR2 SVGAGI (reference sequence). CDR3 sequence: CASSPTGLGGNTIYF. DNA for the CDR3: TGTGCCAGCAGTCCGACAGGGTTAGGCGGAAACACCATATATTTT.

This chain uses TRBV5-1 with TRBJ2-1; 8 bases agree with TRBD2. After removal of 2 bases from V and 6 bases from J, the junction contained 7 bases not matched to a gene. There are 15 residues in the CDR3. The germline CDR1 and CDR2 sequences are SGHRS and YFSETQ. CDR3 sequence: CASSLSGTRGNEQFF. The DNA of the CDR3 is TGCGCCAGCAGCTTATCCGGGACTAGGGGCAATGAGCAGTTCTTC.

This rearrangement joins TRBV7-2 to TRBJ2-7, with 7 bases that match TRBD1. Germline V CDR1 and CDR2: SGHTA, FQGNSA. CDR3 length equals 14 residues. Trimming cost V 5 bases and J 5 bases; bases outside gene matches: 9. The CDR3: CASSIRTTGNEQYF. In nucleotides, the CDR3 is TGTGCCAGCAGCATCCGGACGACAGGGAACGAGCAGTACTTC.

By share, this clone counts as large. This chain connects TRBV6-4 to TRBJ2-3; 8 bases align to TRBD2. The CDR3 length is 16 residues. The J segment lost 0 bases and the V segment lost 0 bases, leaving 2 bases of the junction unmatched. CDR1 is MRHNA and CDR2 is SNTAGT in the germline V gene. CDR3 sequence: CASSDSPSGSTDTQYF. DNA of the CDR3: TGTGCCAGCAGTGACTCTCCTAGCGGGAGCACAGATACGCAGTATTTT.

The chain combines TRBV19 with TRBJ1-5; D gene unclear. The germline V and J ends were trimmed by 5 bases and 4 bases, with 9 bases remaining between them. Germline V gives CDR1 LNHDA, CDR2 SQIVND (reference sequence). The CDR3 length is 13 residues. The chain's CDR3 is CASSWAENQPQHF. DNA for the CDR3: TGTGCCAGTAGTTGGGCAGAGAATCAGCCCCAGCATTTT.

The CDR3 spells CASSLQTGGYEQYF. CDR3 bases: TGTGCCAGCAGCCTCCAGACAGGGGGCTACGAGCAGTACTTC. The V gene is TRBV27, the J gene TRBJ2-7; 9 bases agree with TRBD1. Germline loops: CDR1 MNHEY, CDR2 SMNVEV (reference sequence). After removal of 6 bases from V and 3 bases from J, the junction contained 6 bases not matched to a gene. The CDR3 extends over 14 amino acids.

This chain uses TRBV16 with TRBJ2-1, with TRBD2 matching over 11 bases. The V segment lost 2 bases and the J segment 7 bases; nucleotides outside the gene matches: 7. The germline V gene encodes CDR1 KGHSY and CDR2 FQNENV. The CDR3 is 16 residues long. The CDR3 DNA reads as TGTGCCAGCAGCCAAACACCGGGACTAGCGGTTAATGAGCAGTTCTTC. This gives the protein CASSQTPGLAVNEQFF.

The chain carries TRBV6-1 and TRBJ1-5; D unresolved. The CDR3 runs to 13 residues. V was cut by 2 bases and J by 9 bases, with 11 bases left in between. Germline assignment: CDR1 MNHNS and CDR2 SASEGT. The CDR3 sequence is CASSELVIRPQHF. In DNA, the CDR3 is TGTGCCAGCAGTGAACTAGTAATCAGGCCCCAGCATTTT.

The chain is built from TRBV13 and TRBJ1-2; weak D call: TRBD1 (6 bases). The V gene's germline CDR1 is PRHDT and CDR2 FYEKMQ (reference sequence). The CDR3 totals 13 residues. V was cut by 6 bases and J by 3 bases, with 11 bases left in between. CDR3 DNA: TGTGCCAGCAGGGCCCCAGGGGACTATGGCTACACCTTC. This encodes CASRAPGDYGYTF.

This clone was detected ten times or more. This sample includes further DNA sequences coding for the same CDR3. V and J are TRBV6-4 and TRBJ2-3; 11 positions match TRBD2. V gave up 3 bases and J gave up 2 bases; unmatched junction bases: 1. The germline V gene has CDR1 MRHNA and CDR2 SNTAGT. CDR3 length equals 15 residues. This CDR3 is CASSDSGGATDTQYF. CDR3 bases: TGTGCCAGCAGTGATAGCGGGGGGGCCACAGATACGCAGTATTTT.

The chain is built from TRBV6-4 and TRBJ1-5; no reliable D call. Trimming pared 3 bases from V and 3 bases from J, leaving 6 bases between. Germline CDR1 is MRHNA and CDR2 is SNTAGT. The CDR3 loop spans 13 amino acids. Here the CDR3 reads CASSENNNQPQHF. Written as DNA, the CDR3 is TGTGCCAGCAGTGAAAACAACAATCAGCCCCAGCATTTT.

The chain has TRBV4-3 and TRBJ2-1, with 9 bases lining up with TRBD2. The CDR3 runs to 16 residues. V trimming: 0 bases; J trimming: 5 bases; junction bases outside the gene matches: 5. Germline V gene lookup returns CDR1 LGHNA and CDR2 YSLEER. Here the CDR3 reads CASSQDQRGVHNEQFF. CDR3 sequence (DNA): TGCGCCAGCAGCCAAGATCAGCGGGGGGTTCACAATGAGCAGTTCTTC.

The genes are TRBV9 and TRBJ2-3; tentatively, D is TRBD1 (5 bases). Germline CDR1 and CDR2: SGDLS and YYNGEE. V lost 0 bases and J 0 bases, leaving 17 bases between the germline ends. The CDR3 runs 18 residues. This CDR3 is CASSVDARRESSTDTQYF. CDR3 nucleotides: TGTGCCAGCAGCGTAGACGCTCGCAGGGAATCTAGCACAGATACGCAGTATTTT.

This chain joins TRBV4-3 and TRBJ1-4; 8 bases agree with TRBD1. CDR3 length: 15 residues. Germline-derived CDR1 and CDR2 are LGHNA and YSLEER. With 0 bases clipped from V and 6 bases from J, the junction kept 3 bases outside the gene matches. CDR3 sequence: CASSQEDRDDEKLFF. The CDR3 nucleotides read TGCGCCAGCAGCCAAGAGGACAGGGATGATGAAAAACTGTTTTTT.

The V call is TRBV27, the J call TRBJ2-1, with TRBD2 identical over 12 bases. The CDR3 sequence is 14 residues long. Germline V CDR1 and CDR2: MNHEY, SMNVEV (reference sequence). The ends lost 4 bases at V and 12 bases at J; junction bases unmatched: 7. The CDR3 spells CASSSASGRGGQFF. In nucleotides, the CDR3 is TGTGCCAGCAGTTCGGCTAGCGGGAGGGGTGGGCAGTTCTTC.

This chain links TRBV4-3 with TRBJ1-1, with 9 bases fitting TRBD1. The V gene's germline CDR1 is LGHNA and CDR2 YSLEER. V lost 0 bases, J lost 4 bases, and 3 bases stayed unmatched. The CDR3 extends over 15 amino acids. As DNA, the CDR3 is TGCGCCAGCAGCCAAGATCTGACAGGGGGCACTGAAGCTTTCTTT. Translating gives CASSQDLTGGTEAFF.

J is TRBJ2-2 and V is TRBV18; a possible D gene is TRBD1 (6 bases). V dropped 5 bases and J dropped 2 bases, with 15 bases sitting between them. The CDR3 totals 16 residues. Germline V lookup: CDR1 KGHSH, CDR2 LQKENI. The CDR3 protein is CASSTRQGQNTGELFF. Here the CDR3 DNA reads TGTGCCAGCTCAACTAGGCAGGGACAAAACACCGGGGAGCTGTTTTTT. Full variable domain (remainder filled in from reference TRBV18 and TRBJ2-2): NAGVMQNPRHLVRRRGQEARLRCSPMKGHSHVYWYRQLPEEGLKFMVYLQKENIIDESGMPKERFSAEFPKEGPSILRIQQVVRGDSAAYFCASSTRQGQNTGELFFGEGSRLTVL.

V gene TRBV10-3 combines with J gene TRBJ1-2, with D unclear. This CDR3 has 13 residues. V lost 0 bases and J lost 6, with 8 bases in between. Looked up from germline, CDR1 is ENHRY and CDR2 is SYGVKD. This chain's CDR3 is CAISESVSDGYTF. In DNA, the CDR3 is TGTGCCATCAGTGAGTCGGTTAGTGATGGCTACACCTTC.

The gene calls are TRBV4-3 and TRBJ2-7, with 9 bases that match TRBD1. V lost 0 bases and J lost 3; bases outside the gene matches: 3. The CDR3 sequence is 15 residues long. Germline V gene sequence: CDR1 LGHNA, CDR2 YSLEER. CDR3 sequence: CASSQDETGGYEQYF. In DNA form, the CDR3 reads TGCGCCAGCAGCCAAGATGAGACAGGGGGCTACGAGCAGTACTTC.